This TCR beta chain comes out of a study of cytomegalovirus exposure and HLA in healthy donors. Turning to the study itself: The approximately 130 validation repertoires and the approximately 670 first-cohort repertoires shared a platform, a later analysis reported. Findings and limits, study-wide: In vitro work confirmed that a few CMV-associated chains recognize CMV antigens. Rarity characterized most TCR sequences, yet some public TCRs appeared in many donors. It was found in a later analysis that first-cohort TCR clusters tended to co-occur in the approximately 130 validation repertoires.

The method was immunoSEQ multiplex PCR; TCRdb's version includes in-frame clones alone and lacks a portion of them. The data contain 180,000 or so clones, around nine tenths of them singletons. This clone was found once. Its antigen is undetermined. CDR1 and CDR2 from the germline V gene are SGHTA and FQGNSA. Trimming pared 3 bases from V and 7 bases from J, leaving 8 bases between. The CDR3 spans 12 residues. The genes are TRBV7-2 and TRBJ2-3; D is unclear. The sequenced sample was PBMCs. The sequence derives from a man between 18 and 29 years old in good health and CMV-seropositive. CDR3 residues: CASSFEIYTQYF. Here the CDR3 DNA reads TGTGCCAGCAGCTTTGAGATTTATACGCAGTATTTT.